A selection of T cell receptor beta chains follows, all from one sample in a study of blood T cell repertoires in COVID-19. This table comes from immunoSEQ multiplex PCR, and its TCRdb copy is limited to in-frame clones, with some not included. This sample has about 210,000 clones, with about 82% found just once. The sequenced material came from PBMCs or T cells enriched from blood (not recorded which). All receptors come from a middle-aged man with acute COVID-19. The CDR3 runs from the conserved cysteine through the conserved F or W. Fields, in order: D gene, clone size, V gene, J gene, CDR3 protein, CDR3 DNA. A D gene is named only where the DNA matches it firmly. For some rows the clone size is stated as once, few or many, or as a class when expanded; others skip it.

D gene: -; clone size: -; V gene: TRBV30; J gene: TRBJ2-3; CDR3 protein: CAWTAGTDTQYF; CDR3 DNA: TGTGCCTGGACGGCGGGCACAGATACGCAGTATTTT
D gene: -; clone size: few; V gene: TRBV28; J gene: TRBJ2-7; CDR3 protein: CASSLIGSGYEQYF; CDR3 DNA: TGTGCCAGCAGTTTAATCGGTTCCGGCTACGAGCAGTACTTC
D gene: -; clone size: -; V gene: TRBV19; J gene: TRBJ2-5; CDR3 protein: CASSEERRETQYF; CDR3 DNA: TGTGCCAGTAGTGAGGAAAGGAGAGAGACCCAGTACTTC
D gene: -; clone size: -; V gene: TRBV10-3; J gene: TRBJ1-1; CDR3 protein: CAISGYTENTEAFF; CDR3 DNA: TGTGCCATCAGTGGCTATACAGAGAACACTGAAGCTTTCTTT
D gene: -; clone size: -; V gene: TRBV6-5; J gene: TRBJ2-5; CDR3 protein: CASSYGETQYF; CDR3 DNA: TGTGCCAGCAGTTACGGCGAGACCCAGTACTTC
D gene: TRBD1; clone size: -; V gene: TRBV14; J gene: TRBJ1-6; CDR3 protein: CASSQVRDRVDSPLHF; CDR3 DNA: TGTGCCAGCAGCCAAGTGCGGGACAGGGTTGACTCACCCCTCCACTTT
D gene: -; clone size: -; V gene: TRBV27; J gene: TRBJ1-5; CDR3 protein: CASSRGKTNQPQHF; CDR3 DNA: TGTGCCAGCAGTCGCGGGAAAACGAATCAGCCCCAGCATTTT
D gene: TRBD1; clone size: -; V gene: TRBV2; J gene: TRBJ2-7; CDR3 protein: CASSDSPGTGDEQYF; CDR3 DNA: TGTGCCAGCAGTGACTCTCCCGGGACAGGGGACGAGCAGTACTTC
D gene: TRBD1; clone size: -; V gene: TRBV23-1; J gene: TRBJ2-3; CDR3 protein: CAQGQGESHTQYF; CDR3 DNA: TGCGCCCAGGGGCAGGGGGAGTCGCATACGCAGTATTTT
D gene: -; clone size: -; V gene: TRBV28; J gene: TRBJ1-2; CDR3 protein: CASTHFKGVTGGGYTF; CDR3 DNA: TGTGCCAGCACCCATTTCAAAGGGGTCACAGGAGGGGGCTACACCTTC
D gene: TRBD1; clone size: once; V gene: TRBV27; J gene: TRBJ2-7; CDR3 protein: CASSLSWTGSYEQYF; CDR3 DNA: TGTGCCAGCAGTTTATCCTGGACAGGATCCTACGAGCAGTACTTC
D gene: -; clone size: -; V gene: TRBV6-5; J gene: TRBJ2-7; CDR3 protein: CASRGSTYEQYF; CDR3 DNA: TGTGCCAGCCGAGGCAGCACCTACGAGCAGTACTTC
D gene: -; clone size: few; V gene: TRBV6-7; J gene: TRBJ1-2; CDR3 protein: CASSGWHTSNYGYTF; CDR3 DNA: TGTGCCAGCAGCGGGTGGCACACCTCTAACTATGGCTACACCTTC
D gene: -; clone size: -; V gene: TRBV4-2; J gene: TRBJ2-3; CDR3 protein: CASSQDRDTQYF; CDR3 DNA: TGTGCCAGCAGCCAAGATCGGGATACGCAGTATTTT
D gene: TRBD1; clone size: few; V gene: TRBV5-1; J gene: TRBJ1-3; CDR3 protein: CASSLTGGPDHQGRTIYF; CDR3 DNA: TGCGCCAGCAGCTTGACAGGGGGGCCGGACCATCAGGGTCGCACCATATATTTT
D gene: -; clone size: -; V gene: TRBV24-1; J gene: TRBJ2-3; CDR3 protein: CATSDSRWTETHF; CDR3 DNA: TGTGCCACCAGTGACTCTCGTTGGACAGAGACTCATTTT
D gene: -; clone size: -; V gene: TRBV28; J gene: TRBJ2-7; CDR3 protein: CASSPLGSNTYEQYF; CDR3 DNA: TGTGCCAGCAGTCCCCTGGGCAGCAATACGTACGAGCAGTACTTC
D gene: TRBD1; clone size: -; V gene: TRBV7-9; J gene: TRBJ2-7; CDR3 protein: CASSLGQGARSYEQYF; CDR3 DNA: TGTGCCAGCAGCTTGGGACAGGGGGCAAGAAGCTACGAGCAGTACTTC
D gene: -; clone size: few; V gene: TRBV27; J gene: TRBJ2-7; CDR3 protein: CASSFRGTGTSYEQYF; CDR3 DNA: TGTGCCAGCAGTTTTCGCGGTACAGGCACTTCCTACGAGCAGTACTTC
D gene: TRBD1; clone size: -; V gene: TRBV5-1; J gene: TRBJ1-4; CDR3 protein: CASSQGQGIEKLFF; CDR3 DNA: TGCGCCAGCAGCCAAGGACAGGGCATTGAAAAACTGTTTTTT
D gene: -; clone size: -; V gene: TRBV28; J gene: TRBJ1-6; CDR3 protein: CASTPGGGAGLRSPLHF; CDR3 DNA: TGTGCCAGCACCCCCGGGGGAGGGGCTGGGCTACGCTCACCCCTCCACTTT
D gene: -; clone size: -; V gene: TRBV2; J gene: TRBJ2-6; CDR3 protein: CASSEISGSGANVLTF; CDR3 DNA: TGTGCCAGCAGTGAAATTTCAGGGTCTGGGGCCAACGTCCTGACTTTC
D gene: -; clone size: -; V gene: TRBV27; J gene: TRBJ2-1; CDR3 protein: CASSLEYHNEQFF; CDR3 DNA: TGTGCCAGCAGCCTAGAGTACCACAATGAGCAGTTCTTC
D gene: -; clone size: few; V gene: TRBV10-2; J gene: TRBJ2-1; CDR3 protein: CAIGGYDNEQFF; CDR3 DNA: TGCGCCATCGGCGGATACGACAATGAGCAGTTCTTC
D gene: TRBD1; clone size: -; V gene: TRBV28; J gene: TRBJ2-1; CDR3 protein: CASIGDSYNEQFF; CDR3 DNA: TGTGCCAGCATAGGGGACAGCTACAATGAGCAGTTCTTC
D gene: TRBD1; clone size: -; V gene: TRBV2; J gene: TRBJ1-5; CDR3 protein: CASRGQLNQPQHF; CDR3 DNA: TGTGCCAGCAGGGGACAGTTGAATCAGCCCCAGCATTTT
D gene: -; clone size: -; V gene: TRBV7-9; J gene: TRBJ1-6; CDR3 protein: CASSTRGTPLHF; CDR3 DNA: TGTGCCAGCAGCACCAGGGGCACACCCCTCCACTTT
D gene: TRBD1; clone size: -; V gene: TRBV28; J gene: TRBJ1-5; CDR3 protein: CASSSHQTGLASQPQHF; CDR3 DNA: TGTGCCAGCAGTTCCCACCAGACAGGGCTCGCTAGTCAGCCCCAGCATTTT
D gene: TRBD1; clone size: -; V gene: TRBV28; J gene: TRBJ1-6; CDR3 protein: CASRQGVNSPLHF; CDR3 DNA: TGTGCCAGCAGGCAGGGGGTAAATTCACCCCTCCACTTT
D gene: TRBD2; clone size: -; V gene: TRBV5-1; J gene: TRBJ2-2; CDR3 protein: CASRASGSVTGELFF; CDR3 DNA: TGCGCCAGCAGGGCTAGCGGGAGCGTAACCGGGGAGCTGTTTTTT
D gene: TRBD1; clone size: -; V gene: TRBV28; J gene: TRBJ1-5; CDR3 protein: CATSQGNVDQPQHF; CDR3 DNA: TGTGCCACCTCACAGGGGAATGTCGATCAGCCCCAGCATTTT
D gene: TRBD1; clone size: -; V gene: TRBV5-8; J gene: TRBJ1-4; CDR3 protein: CASGGYRGTVGSTNEKLFF; CDR3 DNA: TGTGCCAGCGGGGGGTACAGGGGGACCGTTGGGTCAACTAATGAAAAACTGTTTTTT
D gene: TRBD2; clone size: -; V gene: TRBV4-2; J gene: TRBJ2-5; CDR3 protein: CASSQTLRAGASVRETQYF; CDR3 DNA: TGTGCCAGCAGCCAAACCCTGCGGGCGGGAGCGTCGGTCAGAGAGACCCAGTACTTC
D gene: -; clone size: -; V gene: TRBV7-9; J gene: TRBJ2-2; CDR3 protein: CATRRANTGELFF; CDR3 DNA: TGTGCCACTCGGCGGGCGAACACCGGGGAGCTGTTTTTT
D gene: TRBD1; clone size: -; V gene: TRBV5-4; J gene: TRBJ1-6; CDR3 protein: CASSSDPQGRNSPLHF; CDR3 DNA: TGTGCCAGCAGCTCCGACCCACAGGGGCGGAATTCACCCCTCCACTTT
D gene: -; clone size: once; V gene: TRBV19; J gene: TRBJ2-3; CDR3 protein: CASSPSDRSDTQYF; CDR3 DNA: TGTGCCAGCTCCCCCAGCGACCGTTCCGATACGCAGTATTTT
D gene: TRBD2; clone size: -; V gene: TRBV4-3; J gene: TRBJ2-4; CDR3 protein: CASSQEYGLVDLAKNIQYF; CDR3 DNA: TGCGCCAGCAGCCAAGAGTACGGACTAGTAGATCTAGCCAAAAACATTCAGTACTTC
D gene: TRBD2; clone size: -; V gene: TRBV7-9; J gene: TRBJ2-1; CDR3 protein: CASSLGTIGSGRAPEQFF; CDR3 DNA: TGTGCCAGCAGCTTGGGGACAATTGGAAGCGGGAGGGCCCCGGAGCAGTTCTTC
D gene: -; clone size: -; V gene: TRBV5-1; J gene: TRBJ2-7; CDR3 protein: CASSDNTYEQYF; CDR3 DNA: TGCGCCAGCAGCGATAACACCTACGAGCAGTACTTC